The 32 T cell receptor beta chains below all came from one sample that was sequenced in a study of patients and donors after allogeneic stem cell transplantation (dated by TCRdb to 2020 to 2022). Receptor libraries were prepared by RT-PCR. Sequencing used a NextSeq 550. The public reads were quality trimmed at Q25 with fastp and then assembled into clones with MiXCR by TCRdb, keeping productive beta chains. Every entry covers one CDR3 protein and lists the most common genes and DNA from its rows. The sample profile shows about 40,000 distinct CDR3 sequences; roughly 30% of them were found once. 72% of the sample is in the top ten clones. Sequenced sample: blood, either unsorted or a sorted T cell fraction (not recorded which). These TCRs come from a human donor who was either an allogeneic HSCT recipient or a stem cell or donor lymphocyte infusion donor (not recorded which). It is not recorded whose cells these are; they may come from a transplant donor.

The chain links TRBV7-3 to TRBJ2-3; TRBD2 agrees at 8 bases. The CDR3 is 14 residues long. The germline V gene encodes CDR1 SGHTA and CDR2 FQGTGA. The V segment lost 6 bases and the J segment 1 base; nucleotides outside the gene matches: 3. The CDR3 region has the DNA TGTGCCAGCAGTTATAGCGGGGGCACAGATACGCAGTATTTT. This codes for CASSYSGGTDTQYF.

This clonotype was observed a few times. The rearrangement uses TRBV12-3 or TRBV12-4 and TRBJ1-1, with 8 positions matching TRBD1. The CDR3 length is 15 residues. The V segment lost 6 bases and the J segment 1 base; nucleotides outside the gene matches: 7. CDR3 sequence: CASRDRVWENTEAFF. In nucleotides, the CDR3 is TGTGCCAGCAGGGACAGGGTTTGGGAGAACACTGAAGCTTTCTTT.

The V and J genes are TRBV29-1 and TRBJ1-5, with a tentative D call TRBD1 (5 bases). This CDR3 contains 13 residues. Trimming shortened V by 4 bases and J by 4 bases, and 11 bases separated the two germline ends. Per germline, CDR1 SQVTM and CDR2 ANQGSEA. The CDR3 loop reads CSVAAGPNQPQHF. The CDR3 coding sequence is TGCAGCGTTGCTGCGGGGCCAAATCAGCCCCAGCATTTT.

This clonotype was counted a few times. The chain combines TRBV4-2 with TRBJ1-5; D may be TRBD1 (5 bases). V shed 0 bases and J shed 2 bases, with 11 bases lying between them. CDR3 size: 16 residues. Germline CDR1 LGHNA, CDR2 YNFKEQ. CDR3 sequence: CASSQEGQGGNQPQHF. The CDR3 DNA is TGTGCCAGCAGCCAAGAAGGCCAGGGTGGCAATCAGCCCCAGCATTTT.

This clonotype was found a few times. This chain uses TRBV7-8 with TRBJ1-5, with TRBD1 matching over 7 bases. The CDR3 loop spans 17 amino acids. J gave up 0 bases and V 5 bases, and 10 bases lay outside the gene matches. Germline CDR1 is SGHVS and CDR2 is FQNEAQ. The CDR3 is CASSPSPGQYSNQPQHF. The CDR3 region has the DNA TGTGCCAGCAGCCCTAGCCCGGGACAGTATAGCAATCAGCCCCAGCATTTT.

V is TRBV20-1 and J is TRBJ2-1, with a tentative D call TRBD2 (5 bases). Per germline, CDR1 DFQATT and CDR2 SNEGSKA (reference sequence). The CDR3 contains 14 residues. Trimming pared 3 bases from V and 0 bases from J, leaving 9 bases between. The CDR3 is CSARRAISYNEQFF. The CDR3 DNA sequence: TGCAGTGCTAGGAGGGCCATCTCCTACAATGAGCAGTTCTTC.

The chain combines TRBV3-1 with TRBJ1-1; possible D gene TRBD1, 6 bases. The germline V gene has CDR1 LGHDT and CDR2 YNNKEL (reference sequence). Trimming cost V 3 bases and J 5 bases, with 16 bases left between them. The length of the CDR3 is 15 residues. CDR3 in amino acids: CASSHIGGRITEAFF. For the CDR3, the DNA is TGTGCCAGCAGCCATATAGGGGGTCGGATAACTGAAGCTTTCTTT.

This chain uses TRBV6-6 with TRBJ2-1; D perhaps matches TRBD1 (5 bases). Germline lookup yields CDR1 MNHNY and CDR2 SVGAGI (reference sequence). V was trimmed by 4 bases and J by 5 bases, leaving 18 bases between them. The CDR3 extends over 16 amino acids. The CDR3 DNA reads TGTGCCAGCAGTTCAGGGCCCCTCCTAAACCACAATGAGCAGTTCTTC. This codes for CASSSGPLLNHNEQFF.

The chain joins TRBV20-1 to TRBJ2-3; D is uncertain. V was trimmed by 7 bases and J by 3 bases, leaving 17 bases between them. The length of the CDR3 is 14 residues. Germline assignment: CDR1 DFQATT and CDR2 SNEGSKA (reference sequence). This CDR3 reads CSVINIRATDTQYF. In DNA, the CDR3 is TGCAGTGTCATTAACATTAGGGCGACAGATACGCAGTATTTT.

This clonotype has a handful of counts. This chain links TRBV4-3 with TRBJ2-3; weak D call: TRBD2 (6 bases). The ends were cut back, 4 bases at V and 0 bases at J, with 11 bases in the middle. This CDR3 region has 15 residues. Germline V gives CDR1 LGHNA, CDR2 YSLEER. The CDR3 region has the DNA TGCGCCAGCAGCCCGCGGGGTCCTAGCACAGATACGCAGTATTTT. Translation gives CASSPRGPSTDTQYF.

The V gene is TRBV7-9, the J gene TRBJ2-5; 12 bases fit TRBD2. The CDR3 is 15 amino acids. Germline V gene data show CDR1 as SEHNR and CDR2 as FQNEAQ (reference sequence). Trimming removed 3 bases from V and 9 bases from J; junction bases left unmatched: 8. CDR3 amino acids: CASSFRSGLAGAQYF. The DNA of the CDR3 is TGTGCCAGCAGCTTCCGATCGGGACTAGCGGGTGCCCAGTACTTC.

This chain uses TRBV7-9 with TRBJ2-1; the D gene is possibly TRBD2 (5 bases). In germline, CDR1 is SEHNR, CDR2 FQNEAQ (reference sequence). The V and J ends lost 8 bases and 7 bases respectively, with 15 bases between them. The CDR3 covers 13 residues. Here the CDR3 reads CASRRAGINEQFF. The CDR3 nucleotides are TGTGCCAGCCGACGTGCGGGCATTAATGAGCAGTTCTTC.

Only a few counts were recorded for this clonotype. The gene calls are TRBV11-2 and TRBJ1-3, with 8 bases aligning to TRBD1. The CDR3 has 16 residues. Germline V gene sequence: CDR1 SGHAT, CDR2 FQNNGV. J was trimmed by 1 base and V by 4 bases; bases with no gene match: 6. The CDR3 DNA sequence: TGTGCCAGCAGCTCTTACAGGGGGAAATCTGGAAACACCATATATTTT. Encoded protein: CASSSYRGKSGNTIYF.

The chain carries TRBV5-6 and TRBJ2-7, with D uncertain. This CDR3 comprises 13 residues. The V gene lost 5 bases and the J gene lost 2 bases, with 11 bases spanning the gap. Germline CDR1 reads SGHDT; CDR2 reads YYEEEE. Written as DNA, the CDR3 is TGTGCCAGCAGAGCTCGCGGTACCTACGAGCAGTACTTC. Its translation is CASRARGTYEQYF.

This chain joins TRBV4-2 and TRBJ2-7, with D maybe TRBD2 (6 bases). The V and J ends lost 0 bases and 2 bases respectively, with 20 bases between them. The V gene's germline CDR1 is LGHNA and CDR2 YNFKEQ. The CDR3 loop spans 18 amino acids. The CDR3 region is CASSQDRSSTSFPYEQYF. In DNA form, the CDR3 reads TGTGCCAGCAGCCAAGATCGGTCTTCTACTAGCTTCCCCTACGAGCAGTACTTC.

The chain couples TRBV5-6 to TRBJ2-4; a weak D match, TRBD2 (6 bases). Trimming left V 2 bases short and J 6 bases short, with 12 bases between. Per the germline V gene, CDR1 is SGHDT and CDR2 is YYEEEE. The CDR3 extends over 14 amino acids. CDR3 coding DNA: TGTGCCAGCAGCTTCGGGAGAACCCTAAACATTCAGTACTTC. Translation: CASSFGRTLNIQYF. Filled out from reference TRBV5-6 and TRBJ2-4, the complete variable domain reads DAGVTQSPTHLIKTRGQQVTLRCSPKSGHDTVSWYQQALGQGPQFIFQYYEEEERQRGNFPDRFSGHQFPNYSSELNVNALLLGDSALYLCASSFGRTLNIQYFGAGTRLSVL.

This sequence joins TRBV7-3 and TRBJ1-2; 7 bases line up with TRBD1. Germline V gene sequence: CDR1 SGHTA, CDR2 FQGTGA. The trim removed 4 bases at V and 6 bases at J, leaving 5 bases unmatched. CDR3 length equals 13 residues. CDR3 region: CASSSYQGDGYTF. In DNA form, the CDR3 reads TGTGCCAGCAGCTCCTATCAGGGGGATGGCTACACCTTC.

The chain links TRBV6-5 to TRBJ2-3; 10 positions agree with TRBD1. The J segment lost 10 bases and the V segment lost 4 bases, leaving 2 bases of the junction unmatched. The CDR3 has 12 residues. Germline V CDR1 and CDR2: MNHEY, SVGAGI. CDR3 loop: CASSLDRGAQYF. The DNA for the CDR3 is TGTGCCAGCAGTTTGGACAGGGGGGCGCAGTATTTT.

The rearrangement links TRBV6-2 or TRBV6-3 to TRBJ2-1; 12 bases align to TRBD2. CDR3 length equals 15 residues. In germline, CDR1 is MNHEY, CDR2 SVGEGT. V lost 2 bases to trimming and J lost 9 bases; unmatched junction nucleotides: 5. CDR3 sequence (DNA): TGTGCCAGCAGTTACCCAGCTAGCGGGAGGGGTGAGCAGTTCTTC. Encoded protein: CASSYPASGRGEQFF.

The V call is TRBV3-1, the J call TRBJ2-7; TRBD2 is a possible D gene (5 bases). The ends were cut back, 4 bases at V and 7 bases at J, with 11 bases in the middle. Per germline, CDR1 LGHDT and CDR2 YNNKEL (reference sequence). The CDR3 runs 12 residues. This chain's CDR3 is CASSRTTMEQYF. For the CDR3, the DNA is TGTGCCAGCAGCCGGACGACTATGGAGCAGTACTTC.

This chain joins TRBV28 and TRBJ2-1; 8 nucleotides agree with TRBD2. The CDR3 length is 16 residues. The germline gives CDR1 MDHEN, CDR2 SYDVKM. V trimming: 4 bases; J trimming: 4 bases; junction bases outside the gene matches: 9. The CDR3 region is CASSSPSGRLYNEQFF. The DNA for the CDR3 is TGTGCCAGCAGTTCCCCTAGCGGGCGGTTATACAATGAGCAGTTCTTC.

This clonotype was picked up a small number of times. This chain links TRBV3-1 with TRBJ1-5; D not resolved. This CDR3 has 14 residues. The germline V and J ends were trimmed by 1 base and 2 bases, with 6 bases remaining between them. CDR1 and CDR2 (germline): LGHDT, YNNKEL (reference sequence). CDR3 region: CASSQGRGNQPQHF. CDR3 coding DNA: TGTGCCAGCAGCCAAGGAAGGGGCAATCAGCCCCAGCATTTT. Based on the CDR3 plus reference TRBV3-1 and TRBJ1-5, the full variable domain is DTAVSQTPKYLVTQMGNDKSIKCEQNLGHDTMYWYKQDSKKFLKIMFSYNNKELIINETVPNRFSPKSPDKAHLNLHINSLELGDSAVYFCASSQGRGNQPQHFGDGTRLSIL.

In its sample, this clonotype was seen many times. The chain couples TRBV10-3 to TRBJ1-1, with D hard to call. V was trimmed by 3 bases and J by 0 bases, leaving 8 bases between them. The CDR3 totals 14 residues. Germline V CDR1 and CDR2: ENHRY, SYGVKD. CDR3 residues: CAISEGMMNTEAFF. In nucleotides, the CDR3 is TGTGCCATCAGTGAAGGAATGATGAACACTGAAGCTTTCTTT.

This clonotype showed up just once. The chain is built from TRBV28 and TRBJ2-7; 9 nucleotides line up with TRBD1. V shed 4 bases, J shed 2 bases, and the junction held 6 bases outside the gene matches. This CDR3 has 15 residues. Germline V gene sequence: CDR1 MDHEN, CDR2 SYDVKM. The CDR3 nucleotides read TGTGCCAGCAGTTCCCCTCGACAGGGGGCCTACGAGCAGTACTTC. Translation: CASSSPRQGAYEQYF.

V usage is TRBV30 and J usage is TRBJ2-4, with a tentative D call TRBD1 (6 bases). The ends were cut back, 1 base at V and 2 bases at J, with 9 bases in the middle. The germline CDR1 and CDR2 sequences are GTSNPN and SVGIG (reference sequence). This CDR3 region has 14 residues. The CDR3, as DNA: TGTGCCTGGAGTGAAACAGGGTCCAAAAACATTCAGTACTTC. Encoded protein: CAWSETGSKNIQYF.

This chain uses TRBV4-3 with TRBJ2-5; D possibly corresponds to TRBD1 (5 bases). The CDR3 runs 16 residues. The V and J ends lost 0 bases and 5 bases respectively, with 16 bases between them. Germline-derived CDR1 and CDR2 are LGHNA and YSLEER. Written as DNA, the CDR3 is TGCGCCAGCAGCCAAGACACAACGGCAGGGTGGGAGACCCAGTACTTC. The encoded protein is CASSQDTTAGWETQYF.

The V gene is TRBV4-3, the J gene TRBJ2-5; 10 positions agree with TRBD1. This CDR3 contains 15 residues. Germline V gives CDR1 LGHNA, CDR2 YSLEER. V was pared by 1 base and J by 5 bases, with 4 bases of the junction left unmatched. This CDR3 is CASSQALDRGETQYF. For the CDR3, the DNA is TGCGCCAGCAGCCAAGCGCTGGACAGGGGGGAGACCCAGTACTTC.

This clonotype has just a few counts. This rearrangement joins TRBV6-5 to TRBJ1-2; TRBD1 might be the D (5 bases). Germline V lookup: CDR1 MNHEY, CDR2 SVGAGI. The CDR3 has 15 amino acids. V lost 5 bases, J lost 5 bases, and 18 bases lay in between. The CDR3 DNA sequence: TGTGCCAGCAGTCCGGGACGCCGACCTTCTTATGGCTACACCTTC. It encodes CASSPGRRPSYGYTF.

In its sample, this clonotype ranks as medium-sized. The chain uses TRBV9 and TRBJ2-1; 10 positions agree with TRBD2. Germline V gives CDR1 SGDLS, CDR2 YYNGEE. After removal of 4 bases from V and 5 bases from J, the junction contained 6 bases not matched to a gene. The CDR3 loop spans 15 amino acids. Here the CDR3 DNA reads TGTGCCAGCAGCAAATCTAGCGGGAGAAACAATGAGCAGTTCTTC. This gives the protein CASSKSSGRNNEQFF.

This clonotype was picked up a small number of times. The gene calls are TRBV7-2 and TRBJ2-1; the D is unclear. The CDR3 has 15 amino acids. Trimming took 1 base from V and 6 from J, leaving 13 bases between them. The V gene's germline CDR1 is SGHTA and CDR2 FQGNSA. CDR3 sequence reads: CASSLVFRSLNEQFF. The CDR3, as DNA: TGTGCCAGCAGCTTAGTGTTTAGGAGCCTCAATGAGCAGTTCTTC.

Only a few counts were recorded for this clonotype. The chain links TRBV6-5 to TRBJ2-7, with TRBD1 matching over 7 bases. This CDR3 contains 16 residues. Germline values: CDR1 MNHEY, CDR2 SVGAGI. J lost 2 bases, V lost 0 bases, and 7 bases had no gene match. The CDR3 DNA follows: TGTGCCAGCAGTTACTCGATTACAGGGGCAACCTACGAGCAGTACTTC. This encodes CASSYSITGATYEQYF.

This clonotype was seen a handful of times. The chain uses TRBV30 and TRBJ1-2; no reliable D call. V lost 4 bases to trimming and J lost 2 bases, with 17 bases between them. Germline loops: CDR1 GTSNPN, CDR2 SVGIG (reference sequence). The CDR3 consists of 15 residues. The CDR3 DNA reads TGTGCCTGGACCAGAGTTCTACCACTGAACTATGGCTACACCTTC. Amino acids: CAWTRVLPLNYGYTF. Supplemented by reference TRBV30 and TRBJ1-2, the full variable domain reads SQTIHQWPATLVQPVGSPLSLECTVEGTSNPNLYWYRQAAGRGLQLLFYSVGIGQISSEVPQNLSASRPQDRQFILSSKKLLLSDSGFYLCAWTRVLPLNYGYTFGSGTRLTVV.